This T cell receptor beta chain derives from a study of CD8 T cells in ankylosing spondylitis. Via MiXCR, TCRdb re-called the 5' RACE reads, giving one row per CDR3 protein. The sample consists of a few hundred thousand distinct CDR3 sequences, approximately 17% of them appearing once. This clonotype occurred many times. The antigen is unknown. Study results and caveats: Some of these motif variants have turned up before, in reports on reactive arthritis synovial fluid and blood. Ankylosing spondylitis blood appeared to be characterized by a TCR beta motif of under 10 highly homologous variants.

Unmatched junction bases numbered 4, after V lost 4 bases and J lost 0 bases. CDR3 size: 15 residues. CDR1 is SGHRS and CDR2 is YFSETQ in the germline V gene. Specimen: blood, either unsorted or a sorted T cell fraction (not recorded which). J is TRBJ1-1 and V is TRBV5-1; TRBD1 matches at 9 bases. This clonotype originated in a male donor with ankylosing spondylitis. Written as DNA, the CDR3 is TGCGCCAGCAGCCAGGGACAGGGCATGAACACTGAAGCTTTCTTT. Translating gives CASSQGQGMNTEAFF.